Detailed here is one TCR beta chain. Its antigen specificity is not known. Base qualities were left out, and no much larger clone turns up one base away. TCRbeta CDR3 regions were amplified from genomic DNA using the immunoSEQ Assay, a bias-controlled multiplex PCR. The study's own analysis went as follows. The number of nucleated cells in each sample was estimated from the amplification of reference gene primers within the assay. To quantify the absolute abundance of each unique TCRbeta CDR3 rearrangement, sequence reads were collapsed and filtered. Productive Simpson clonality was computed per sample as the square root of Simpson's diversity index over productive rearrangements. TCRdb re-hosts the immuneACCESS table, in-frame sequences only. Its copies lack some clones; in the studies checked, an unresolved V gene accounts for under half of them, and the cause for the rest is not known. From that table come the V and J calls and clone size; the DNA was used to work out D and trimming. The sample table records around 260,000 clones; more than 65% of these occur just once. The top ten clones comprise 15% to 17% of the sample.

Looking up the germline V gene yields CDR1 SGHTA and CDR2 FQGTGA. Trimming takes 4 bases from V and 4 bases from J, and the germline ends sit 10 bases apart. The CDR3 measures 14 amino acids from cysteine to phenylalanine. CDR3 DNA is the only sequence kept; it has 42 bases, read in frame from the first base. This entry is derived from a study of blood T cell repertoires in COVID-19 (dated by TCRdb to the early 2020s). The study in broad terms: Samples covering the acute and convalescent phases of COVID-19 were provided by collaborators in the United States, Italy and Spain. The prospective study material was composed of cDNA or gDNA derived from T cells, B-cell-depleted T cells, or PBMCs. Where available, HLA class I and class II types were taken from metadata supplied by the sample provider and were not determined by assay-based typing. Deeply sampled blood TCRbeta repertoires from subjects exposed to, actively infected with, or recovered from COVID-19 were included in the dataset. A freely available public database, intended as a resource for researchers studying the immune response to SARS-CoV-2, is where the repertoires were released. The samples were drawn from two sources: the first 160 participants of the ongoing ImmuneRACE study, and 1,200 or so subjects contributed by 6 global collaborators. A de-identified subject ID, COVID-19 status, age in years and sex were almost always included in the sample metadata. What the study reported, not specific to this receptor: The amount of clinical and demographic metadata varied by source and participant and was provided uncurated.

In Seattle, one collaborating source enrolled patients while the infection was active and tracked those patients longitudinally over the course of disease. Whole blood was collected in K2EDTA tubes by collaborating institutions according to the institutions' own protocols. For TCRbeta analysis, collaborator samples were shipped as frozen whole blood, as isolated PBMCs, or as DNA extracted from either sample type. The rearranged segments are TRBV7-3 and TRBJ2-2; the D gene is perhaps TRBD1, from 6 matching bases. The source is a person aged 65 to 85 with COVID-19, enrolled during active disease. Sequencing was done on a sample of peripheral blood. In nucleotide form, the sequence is TGTGCCAGCAGCTCCGGACAGATCACCGGGGAGCTGTTTTTT. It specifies CASSSGQITGELFF.